Below, 12 T cell receptor beta chains from the same sample are listed, as sequenced in a study of T cells in Graves' hyperthyroidism and ophthalmopathy. Researchers amplified the TCR beta CDR3 regions from RNA transcripts. Using the HTBI primer set, a first-round RT-PCR was run on the TCR CDR3. TCRdb reanalysed the multiplex PCR reads using MiXCR and keeps one entry per CDR3 protein. The sample includes 300,000 to 400,000 distinct CDR3 sequences, approximately 17% of them seen just once. Sequencing was performed on blood. The receptors shown here come from a man aged 18 to 29 with Graves' ophthalmopathy.

This clonotype was seen many times. The chain recombines TRBV7-8 with TRBJ1-3; D remains unclear. Trimming pared 3 bases from V and 0 bases from J, leaving 9 bases between. The CDR3 loop spans 15 amino acids. CDR1 is SGHVS, CDR2 FQNEAQ, per germline. This CDR3 is CASSLRRSSGNTIYF. For the CDR3, the DNA is TGTGCCAGCAGCTTGAGGCGTAGCTCTGGAAACACCATATATTTT. Complete variable domain (other parts from reference TRBV7-8 and TRBJ1-3): GAGVSQSPRYKVAKRGQDVALRCDPISGHVSLFWYQQALGQGPEFLTYFQNEAQLDKSGLPSDRFFAERPEGSVSTLKIQRTQQEDSAVYLCASSLRRSSGNTIYFGEGSWLTVV.

This clonotype was seen repeatedly, ten times or more. The chain joins TRBV6-5 to TRBJ1-1; 7 nucleotides line up with TRBD1. Trimming removed 2 bases from V and 4 bases from J; junction bases left unmatched: 7. In germline, CDR1 is MNHEY, CDR2 SVGAGI. There are 15 residues in the CDR3. The CDR3 sequence: CASSYEGAPGTEAFF. CDR3 sequence (DNA): TGTGCCAGCAGTTACGAGGGGGCTCCCGGCACTGAAGCTTTCTTT.

Ten or more counts support this clonotype. The chain links TRBV5-1 to TRBJ2-2, with D perhaps assigned TRBD1 or TRBD2 (5 bases each). This CDR3 comprises 16 residues. V lost 3 bases, J lost 2 bases, and 14 bases lay in between. From germline, CDR1 is SGHRS and CDR2 YFSETQ. The CDR3 region is CASSSGRLLNTGELFF. The CDR3 DNA reads as TGCGCCAGCAGCTCGGGACGGCTGCTTAACACCGGGGAGCTGTTTTTT.

The table lists this clonotype with a few counts. This sequence joins TRBV9 and TRBJ2-1; either TRBD1 or TRBD2 may supply D (5 bases each). Germline assignment: CDR1 SGDLS and CDR2 YYNGEE. Trimming cost V 5 bases and J 4 bases, with 16 bases left between them. The CDR3 loop spans 15 amino acids. The CDR3 is CASSPVGELYNEQFF. The CDR3 nucleotides read TGTGCCAGCAGTCCCGTGGGGGAGCTTTACAATGAGCAGTTCTTC.

This clonotype was picked up a small number of times. V usage is TRBV27 and J usage is TRBJ2-3; TRBD2 matches 10 bases. The V and J ends lost 2 bases and 1 base, in that order; junction bases with no gene match: 3. The CDR3 totals 16 residues. Looked up from germline, CDR1 is MNHEY and CDR2 is SMNVEV (reference sequence). The CDR3 region has the DNA TGTGCCAGCAGTTTACTAGCGGGGGCCCGCACAGATACGCAGTATTTT. This codes for CASSLLAGARTDTQYF.

This clonotype has just a few counts. The chain uses TRBV6-6 and TRBJ1-1, with D tentatively TRBD1 (6 bases). Germline lookup yields CDR1 MNHNY and CDR2 SVGAGI (reference sequence). The CDR3 is 16 amino acids. V was shortened by 2 bases and J by 5 bases, with 18 bases between the two germline ends. The CDR3 reads CASSYIMLQGWTEAFF. The CDR3 DNA reads TGTGCCAGCAGTTACATTATGTTACAGGGTTGGACTGAAGCTTTCTTT.

This clonotype appeared a few times. The CDR3 DNA reads TGTGCCAGCAGCCATAGCGGCGGGGATTTCTCTGGGGCCAACGTCCTGACTTTC. Amino acids: CASSHSGGDFSGANVLTF. The V call is TRBV9, the J call TRBJ2-6, with D possibly matching TRBD2 (6 bases). Trimming shortened V by 4 bases and J by 0 bases, and 17 bases separated the two germline ends. Germline CDR1 is SGDLS and CDR2 is YYNGEE. The length of the CDR3 is 18 residues. Supplemented by reference TRBV9 and TRBJ2-6, the full variable domain reads DSGVTQTPKHLITATGQRVTLRCSPRSGDLSVYWYQQSLDQGLQFLIQYYNGEERAKGNILERFSAQQFPDLHSELNLSSLELGDSALYFCASSHSGGDFSGANVLTFGAGSRLTVL.

This clonotype was seen at least ten times. The chain joins TRBV3-1 to TRBJ2-7; the match to TRBD1 covers 7 bases. The CDR3 extends over 13 amino acids. The germline V gene encodes CDR1 LGHDT and CDR2 YNNKEL (reference sequence). V lost 5 bases, J lost 6 bases, and 7 bases stayed unmatched. For the CDR3, the DNA is TGTGCCAGCAGCAGGGGGCTTTACCTCGAGCAGTACTTC. This encodes CASSRGLYLEQYF.

This clonotype has at least ten counts. The rearrangement joins TRBV10-3 to TRBJ1-2; TRBD1 aligns across 8 bases. CDR3 length: 15 residues. Germline CDR1 is ENHRY and CDR2 is SYGVKD. With 4 bases clipped from V and 4 bases from J, the junction kept 8 bases outside the gene matches. The CDR3 sequence is CAISAPQGVGYGYTF. The CDR3 bases are TGTGCCATCAGTGCCCCACAGGGGGTCGGCTATGGCTACACCTTC.

The chain's CDR3 is CASSQLTGAAGSYEQYF. The CDR3 coding sequence is TGCGCCAGCAGCCAACTTACCGGGGCCGCGGGATCATACGAGCAGTACTTC. This chain links TRBV4-1 with TRBJ2-7, with a tentative D call TRBD2 (6 bases). Germline V gene sequence: CDR1 MGHRA, CDR2 YSYEKL. V was clipped by 2 bases and J by 4 bases, with 21 bases between them. The CDR3 is made up of 17 amino acids.

V usage is TRBV6-1 and J usage is TRBJ1-2, with 10 nucleotides matching TRBD1. V lost 1 base, J lost 6 bases, and 8 bases stayed unmatched. The CDR3 loop spans 16 amino acids. The V gene's germline CDR1 is MNHNS and CDR2 SASEGT. The CDR3 DNA reads as TGTGCCAGCAGTGAAGTGGAGACAGGGGGCGCAGATGGCTACACCTTC. Encoded protein: CASSEVETGGADGYTF.

The chain carries TRBV28 and TRBJ2-7; TRBD2 matches at 12 bases. From germline, CDR1 is MDHEN and CDR2 SYDVKM. V trimming: 1 base; J trimming: 4 bases; junction bases outside the gene matches: 5. The CDR3 has 16 residues. CDR3 sequence: CASSLSPGTSGYEQYF. CDR3 coding DNA: TGTGCCAGCAGTTTATCTCCCGGGACTAGCGGGTACGAGCAGTACTTC.